The 30 T cell receptor beta chains below come from one sample, sequenced in a study of neoadjuvant anti-PD-1 for oral cavity cancer. Sequencing was performed with immunoSEQ multiplex PCR; in TCRdb, only in-frame clones are kept and a portion is missing. The repertoire holds 30,000 to 35,000 clones, with around 87% as singletons. Sample: PBMCs, taken before nivolumab (anti-PD-1) treatment. These receptors all stem from a person between 35 and 79 years old with oral cavity squamous cell carcinoma.

This chain joins TRBV28 and TRBJ2-7; D may match TRBD1 or TRBD2 (5 bases each). Trimming stripped 5 bases from V and 13 bases from J, with 15 bases between. Germline assignment: CDR1 MDHEN and CDR2 SYDVKM. CDR3 size: 11 residues. This chain's CDR3 is CASSPRDVVYF. DNA for the CDR3: TGTGCCAGCAGTCCTCGGGACGTAGTATACTTC.

This clone counts as medium-sized. V gene TRBV19 combines with J gene TRBJ1-1; D is uncertain. This CDR3 has 14 amino acids. Germline CDR1 reads LNHDA; CDR2 reads SQIVND (reference sequence). Between the trimmed V and J ends, which lost 1 base and 0 bases, there was a span of 6 bases. The CDR3 spells CASSIGYMNTEAFF. In DNA form, the CDR3 reads TGTGCCAGTAGTATAGGGTACATGAACACTGAAGCTTTCTTT.

V gene TRBV5-4 combines with J gene TRBJ2-3; D possibly corresponds to TRBD2 (6 bases). Germline V gene data show CDR1 as SGHNT and CDR2 as YYREEE (reference sequence). The ends were cut back, 2 bases at V and 0 bases at J, with 13 bases in the middle. This CDR3 has 16 amino acids. CDR3 loop: CASSLGGLGSTDTQYF. CDR3 sequence (DNA): TGTGCCAGCAGCTTAGGAGGGTTGGGAAGCACAGATACGCAGTATTTT.

The genes are TRBV28 and TRBJ2-7; no reliable D call. Trimming left V 3 bases short and J 6 bases short, with 15 bases between. This CDR3 has 14 residues. The germline V gene encodes CDR1 MDHEN and CDR2 SYDVKM. The CDR3 DNA sequence: TGTGCCAGCAGTTTGCTGGCAGGAGCATTCGAGCAGTACTTC. As protein: CASSLLAGAFEQYF.

The V gene is TRBV4-1, the J gene TRBJ1-1; D is ambiguous. Trimming removed 6 bases at V and 3 bases at J, with 14 bases between. This CDR3 region has 14 residues. CDR1 is MGHRA, CDR2 YSYEKL, per germline. DNA of the CDR3: TGCGCCAGCAGTGGTGCTAGCGGGGACACTGAAGCTTTCTTT. As protein: CASSGASGDTEAFF.

The chain joins TRBV2 to TRBJ2-7; 7 bases match TRBD1. This CDR3 is 14 amino acids long. The ends lost 7 bases at V and 5 bases at J; junction bases unmatched: 11. Germline V gives CDR1 SNHLY, CDR2 FYNNEI. The CDR3 reads CASKARGQIHEQYF. The CDR3 DNA sequence: TGTGCCAGCAAGGCCCGGGGACAGATCCACGAGCAGTACTTC.

V usage is TRBV11-3 and J usage is TRBJ1-3; D gene ambiguous. V lost 2 bases, J lost 0 bases, and 8 bases lay in between. This CDR3 is built from 15 residues. Germline loops: CDR1 SGHNT, CDR2 YENEEA. For the CDR3, the DNA is TGTGCCAGCAGCTTATCAGGATACTCTGGAAACACCATATATTTT. Residues: CASSLSGYSGNTIYF.

The V gene is TRBV6-5, the J gene TRBJ2-5; D call uncertain. Per germline, CDR1 MNHEY and CDR2 SVGAGI. This CDR3 region has 11 residues. The germline V and J ends were trimmed by 2 bases and 5 bases, with 3 bases remaining between them. This chain's CDR3 is CASSYGETQYF. CDR3 DNA sequence: TGTGCCAGCAGTTACGGGGAGACCCAGTACTTC.

This rearrangement joins TRBV16 to TRBJ1-2; 7 bases match TRBD1. From germline, CDR1 is KGHSY and CDR2 FQNENV. V lost 1 base and J lost 0; bases outside the gene matches: 8. The CDR3 has 17 amino acids. The CDR3 protein is CASSQLSGQVANYGYTF. As DNA, the CDR3 is TGTGCCAGCAGCCAATTATCTGGACAGGTAGCTAACTATGGCTACACCTTC.

The gene calls are TRBV9 and TRBJ2-5; D not certain. The CDR3 is 17 residues long. Trimming pared 2 bases from V and 5 bases from J, leaving 22 bases between. Germline V gene data show CDR1 as SGDLS and CDR2 as YYNGEE. The CDR3 sequence: CASSVLRIPRLCETQYF. The DNA of the CDR3 is TGTGCCAGCAGCGTCTTAAGAATCCCCAGGCTCTGTGAGACCCAGTACTTC. Based on the CDR3 plus reference TRBV9 and TRBJ2-5, the full variable domain is DSGVTQTPKHLITATGQRVTLRCSPRSGDLSVYWYQQSLDQGLQFLIQYYNGEERAKGNILERFSAQQFPDLHSELNLSSLELGDSALYFCASSVLRIPRLCETQYFGPGTRLLVL.

The chain recombines TRBV6-1 with TRBJ1-2, with a tentative D call TRBD1 (5 bases). Germline V gives CDR1 MNHNS, CDR2 SASEGT. V dropped 6 bases and J dropped 5 bases, with 7 bases sitting between them. CDR3 length: 11 amino acids. The CDR3: CASRTEYGYTF. The CDR3 DNA reads as TGTGCCAGCAGGACAGAGTATGGCTACACCTTC.

This chain connects TRBV18 to TRBJ2-7, with TRBD1 identical over 8 bases. Germline values: CDR1 KGHSH, CDR2 LQKENI. The CDR3 extends over 16 amino acids. Trimming cost V 0 bases and J 3 bases; bases outside gene matches: 7. Written as DNA, the CDR3 is TGTGCCAGCTCACCACCATCAGGGGGCGGGTACTACGAGCAGTACTTC. It encodes CASSPPSGGGYYEQYF.

The chain carries TRBV4-1 and TRBJ1-4; TRBD1 aligns across 8 bases. V gave up 2 bases and J gave up 4 bases; unmatched junction bases: 3. This CDR3 has 15 amino acids. In germline, CDR1 is MGHRA, CDR2 YSYEKL. The CDR3: CASSQQGANNEKLFF. The CDR3 DNA reads as TGCGCCAGCAGCCAACAGGGGGCAAATAATGAAAAACTGTTTTTT.

This clone is a singleton in its sample. The chain joins TRBV5-4 to TRBJ2-7; D is perhaps TRBD1 or TRBD2 (5 bases each). The ends were cut back, 3 bases at V and 6 bases at J, with 16 bases in the middle. The CDR3 has 14 amino acids. CDR1 is SGHNT and CDR2 is YYREEE in the germline V gene (reference sequence). The CDR3 loop reads CASSSGTEVFEQYF. Written as DNA, the CDR3 is TGTGCCAGCAGCTCCGGGACCGAGGTTTTCGAGCAGTACTTC.

The chain employs TRBV6-6 and TRBJ1-5; D is unresolved. The CDR3 has 14 residues. The V gene's germline CDR1 is MNHNY and CDR2 SVGAGI (reference sequence). The ends were cut back, 0 bases at V and 6 bases at J, with 9 bases in the middle. CDR3 sequence reads: CASSYSSSPQPQHF. CDR3 nucleotides: TGTGCCAGCAGTTACTCGAGCAGTCCTCAGCCCCAGCATTTT.

The chain recombines TRBV5-8 with TRBJ2-7; weak D call: TRBD2 (6 bases). Looked up from germline, CDR1 is SGHTS and CDR2 is YDEGEE. V lost 4 bases and J 5 bases, leaving 22 bases between the germline ends. The CDR3 contains 16 residues. CDR3 coding DNA: TGTGCCAGCAGCCCGGGACTTCCCCGGGCGTCTCACGAGCAGTACTTC. Protein: CASSPGLPRASHEQYF.

The V call is TRBV9, the J call TRBJ1-2; D remains ambiguous. The germline gives CDR1 SGDLS, CDR2 YYNGEE. The CDR3 contains 15 residues. Trimming left V 4 bases short and J 7 bases short, with 20 bases between. The DNA for the CDR3 is TGTGCCAGCAGCACGAAAAGTGGGGAAGGACTTGGCTACACCTTC. Translated, it gives CASSTKSGEGLGYTF.

With regard to this clone: The identical CDR3 is also encoded by other nucleotide sequences in the sample. The chain couples TRBV5-4 to TRBJ2-5; D is possibly TRBD1 (6 bases). Trimming removed 0 bases at V and 2 bases at J, with 8 bases between. Germline V CDR1 and CDR2: SGHNT, YYREEE (reference sequence). The CDR3 extends over 14 amino acids. CDR3 in DNA: TGTGCCAGCAGCTTGGCGGGGACACAAGAGACCCAGTACTTC. Its translation: CASSLAGTQETQYF.

This chain joins TRBV9 and TRBJ2-3; possibly TRBD1 for D (6 bases). CDR1 and CDR2 from the germline V gene are SGDLS and YYNGEE. The length of the CDR3 is 17 residues. Trimming pared 3 bases from V and 0 bases from J, leaving 17 bases between. The CDR3 sequence: CASSAGIRTVSTDTQYF. CDR3 sequence (DNA): TGTGCCAGCAGCGCCGGAATCAGGACAGTCAGCACAGATACGCAGTATTTT.

V gene TRBV15 combines with J gene TRBJ1-5, with D unresolved. The CDR3 is made up of 12 amino acids. V lost 5 bases, J lost 0 bases, and 2 bases lay in between. The germline gives CDR1 LNHNV, CDR2 YYDKDF (reference sequence). DNA for the CDR3: TGTGCCACCAGCCCTAGCAATCAGCCCCAGCATTTT. As protein: CATSPSNQPQHF.

The chain carries TRBV19 and TRBJ1-1; 8 bases align to TRBD1. This CDR3 contains 15 residues. J gave up 0 bases and V 5 bases, and 5 bases lay outside the gene matches. CDR1 is LNHDA and CDR2 is SQIVND in the germline V gene (reference sequence). The CDR3 protein is CASSFRTGMNTEAFF. CDR3 DNA sequence: TGTGCCAGTAGTTTCCGGACAGGGATGAACACTGAAGCTTTCTTT.

The chain has TRBV7-2 and TRBJ2-5; maybe TRBD2 (6 bases). V lost 3 bases and J 4 bases, leaving 12 bases between the germline ends. The germline V gene has CDR1 SGHTA and CDR2 FQGNSA. The CDR3 is 14 amino acids. The DNA of the CDR3 is TGTGCCAGCAGCTTGGGACTTCGAACAGAGACCCAGTACTTC. Residues: CASSLGLRTETQYF.

V and J are TRBV7-9 and TRBJ1-1; D is uncertain. This CDR3 is 12 amino acids long. The V gene's germline CDR1 is SEHNR and CDR2 FQNEAQ (reference sequence). The germline V and J ends were trimmed by 5 bases and 0 bases, with 4 bases remaining between them. The CDR3 sequence: CASSPMNTEAFF. The CDR3 nucleotides read TGTGCCAGCAGCCCCATGAACACTGAAGCTTTCTTT. Variable domain in full (rest from reference TRBV7-9 and TRBJ1-1): DTGVSQNPRHKITKRGQNVTFRCDPISEHNRLYWYRQTLGQGPEFLTYFQNEAQLEKSRLLSDRFSAERPKGSFSTLEIQRTEQGDSAMYLCASSPMNTEAFFGQGTRLTVV.

This chain uses TRBV7-6 with TRBJ1-1, with D unresolved. The V end was cut by 5 bases, the J end by 0 bases, with 7 bases between. Germline values: CDR1 SGHVS, CDR2 FNYEAQ. This CDR3 is built from 13 residues. This chain's CDR3 is CASSADLNTEAFF. CDR3 nucleotides: TGTGCCAGCAGCGCCGACCTGAACACTGAAGCTTTCTTT.

The J gene is TRBJ2-5, the V gene TRBV28; TRBD1 is a possible D gene (6 bases). The V gene lost 8 bases and the J gene lost 5 bases, with 15 bases spanning the gap. Per germline, CDR1 MDHEN and CDR2 SYDVKM. The CDR3 is made up of 13 amino acids. CDR3 loop: CASLYRAQETQYF. The CDR3 DNA is TGTGCCAGCTTATACAGGGCCCAGGAGACCCAGTACTTC.

V is TRBV5-1 and J is TRBJ1-1, with D unclear. There are 14 residues in the CDR3. CDR1 SGHRS and CDR2 YFSETQ come from the germline V gene. V was cut by 4 bases and J by 2 bases, with 12 bases left in between. CDR3 residues: CASSPPGSNTEAFF. As DNA, the CDR3 is TGCGCCAGCAGCCCGCCTGGAAGTAACACTGAAGCTTTCTTT.

The chain uses TRBV7-8 and TRBJ1-1, with a weak D call TRBD1 (6 bases). CDR3 length equals 14 residues. Germline assignment: CDR1 SGHVS and CDR2 FQNEAQ. V gave up 1 base and J gave up 0 bases, with 6 bases separating them. For the CDR3, the DNA is TGTGCCAGCAGCTTAGACAGGGTGAACACTGAAGCTTTCTTT. Protein sequence: CASSLDRVNTEAFF.

V is TRBV15 and J is TRBJ1-3; no firm D call. CDR1 is LNHNV, CDR2 YYDKDF, per germline (reference sequence). Trimming shortened V by 5 bases and J by 2 bases, and 13 bases separated the two germline ends. This CDR3 has 15 amino acids. This CDR3 is CATSVVGLAGNTIYF. CDR3 nucleotides: TGTGCCACCAGCGTGGTGGGTCTGGCTGGAAACACCATATATTTT. Using reference TRBV15 and TRBJ1-3 for the parts outside the CDR3, the full variable domain is DAMVIQNPRYQVTQFGKPVTLSCSQTLNHNVMYWYQQKSSQAPKLLFHYYDKDFNNEADTPDNFQSRRPNTSFCFLDIRSPGLGDTAMYLCATSVVGLAGNTIYFGEGSWLTVV.

The chain uses TRBV18 and TRBJ1-6; D call uncertain. The V and J ends lost 3 bases and 6 bases respectively, with 12 bases between them. The CDR3 is 15 amino acids. Germline assignment: CDR1 KGHSH and CDR2 LQKENI. This chain's CDR3 is CASSPFGGGNSPLHF. CDR3 DNA sequence: TGTGCCAGCTCACCTTTTGGTGGAGGTAATTCACCCCTCCACTTT.

The chain carries TRBV7-2 and TRBJ2-7; 10 nucleotides align to TRBD2. J gave up 2 bases and V 2 bases, and 6 bases lay outside the gene matches. This CDR3 has 16 residues. Germline V lookup: CDR1 SGHTA, CDR2 FQGNSA. The DNA for the CDR3 is TGTGCCAGCAGCTTATGGGCTAGCGGGGGTCCCTACGAGCAGTACTTC. It encodes CASSLWASGGPYEQYF. Full variable domain (rest looked up from reference TRBV7-2 and TRBJ2-7): GAGVSQSPSNKVTEKGKDVELRCDPISGHTALYWYRQSLGQGLEFLIYFQGNSAPDKSGLPSDRFSAERTGGSVSTLTIQRTQQEDSAVYLCASSLWASGGPYEQYFGPGTRLTVT.